These T cell receptor beta chains were read from a single sample in a study of CD8 T cells in Susac syndrome. TCRdb fed the immunoSEQ multiplex PCR reads into MiXCR, producing one record per CDR3 protein. The data show approximately 120,000 distinct CDR3 sequences, 80% to 95% seen once. The specimen was CD8+ T cells from PBMCs. The receptors were gathered from a human donor with multiple sclerosis. CDR3s include the opening cysteine and the closing phenylalanine or tryptophan. D genes are given only for firm matches. Part of the rows lack a size; the others show once, few, many or a class for expanded clones.

DNA	CDR3	D	size	V	J
TGTGCCAGCAGTCCGGCCCTAGAACGGGAGATCACAGATACGCAGTATTTT	CASSPALEREITDTQYF	NA	NA	TRBV9	TRBJ2-3
TGTGCCAGTAGTAACAGGGTTGCGAACACTGAAGCTTTCTTT	CASSNRVANTEAFF	NA	once	TRBV19	TRBJ1-1
TGTGCCAGCAGTCCCAGCGGGGGGCCCTACGAGCAGTACTTC	CASSPSGGPYEQYF	TRBD2	NA	TRBV6-5	TRBJ2-7
TGTGCCAGCAGCTTGGGGAGCTCCTACGAGCAGTACTTC	CASSLGSSYEQYF	NA	few	TRBV13	TRBJ2-7
TGTGCCAGCAGCGTAGGGGAGCGGGGGGTAAATGAGCAGTTCTTC	CASSVGERGVNEQFF	TRBD2	NA	TRBV9	TRBJ2-1
TGTGCCAGTTTCGACCACGGGGACAATGAGCAGTTCTTC	CASFDHGDNEQFF	NA	NA	TRBV6-6	TRBJ2-1
TGTGCCAGCAGTGATGGGGTGTACGGTGAGCAGTTCTTC	CASSDGVYGEQFF	NA	NA	TRBV2	TRBJ2-1
TGTGCCAGCAGCTTGAATACCGGCCATAATTCACCCCTCCACTTT	CASSLNTGHNSPLHF	NA	NA	TRBV5-8	TRBJ1-6
TGCGCCAGCAGCCGCGACAGGGTTCCCTATGGCTACACCTTC	CASSRDRVPYGYTF	TRBD1	NA	TRBV4-1	TRBJ1-2
TGTGCCACCAGTGACTCGATGACAAACGAAGAGACCCAGTACTTC	CATSDSMTNEETQYF	NA	NA	TRBV24-1	TRBJ2-5
TGTGCCACCAGTGACCCGGGACAGGGGCATCAGCCCCAGCAATTT	CATSDPGQGHQPQQF	TRBD1	NA	TRBV24-1	TRBJ1-5
TGTGCCAGCAGCGCGGGTAGGGCGAACACTGAAGCTTTCTTT	CASSAGRANTEAFF	NA	NA	TRBV13	TRBJ1-1
TGTGCCAGTACCGGCCGGGGGAACAATGAGCAGTTCTTC	CASTGRGNNEQFF	NA	NA	TRBV19	TRBJ2-1
TGTGCCAGCCCCAGGGGCAGCAATGAGCAGTTCTTC	CASPRGSNEQFF	NA	NA	TRBV7-9	TRBJ2-1
TGTGCCAGCAGCCGTTATGCAGAGACCCAGTACTTC	CASSRYAETQYF	NA	NA	TRBV14	TRBJ2-5
TGTGCCAACGGAGGGCCTTACTTC	CANGGPYF	NA	NA	TRBV6-5	TRBJ2-7
TGTGCCAGCACCTTGGGGACAGGGACCGGGGAGCTGTTTTTT	CASTLGTGTGELFF	TRBD1	NA	TRBV11-3	TRBJ2-2
TGTGCCAGCAGCTTAAGTGCAGGCCCGAACACTGAAGCTTTCTTT	CASSLSAGPNTEAFF	NA	NA	TRBV11-2	TRBJ1-1
TGTGCCTGGAGTGTTCACCCACAGGGTTATGAGCAGTTCTTC	CAWSVHPQGYEQFF	NA	NA	TRBV30	TRBJ2-1